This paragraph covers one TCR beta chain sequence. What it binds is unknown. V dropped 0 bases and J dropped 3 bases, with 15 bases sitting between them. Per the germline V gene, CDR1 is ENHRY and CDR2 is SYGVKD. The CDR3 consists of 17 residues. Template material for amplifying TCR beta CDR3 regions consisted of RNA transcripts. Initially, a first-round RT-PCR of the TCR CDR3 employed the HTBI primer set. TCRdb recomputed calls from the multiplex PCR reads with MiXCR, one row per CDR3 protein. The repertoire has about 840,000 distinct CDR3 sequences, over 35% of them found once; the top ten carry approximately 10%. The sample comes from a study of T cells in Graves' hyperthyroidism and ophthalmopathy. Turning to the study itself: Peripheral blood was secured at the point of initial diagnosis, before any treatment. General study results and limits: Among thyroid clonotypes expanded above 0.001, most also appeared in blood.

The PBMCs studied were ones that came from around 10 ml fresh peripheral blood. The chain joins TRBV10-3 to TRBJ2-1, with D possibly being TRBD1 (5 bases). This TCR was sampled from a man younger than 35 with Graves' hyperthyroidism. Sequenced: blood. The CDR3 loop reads CAISESWRRVNYNEQFF. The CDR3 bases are TGTGCCATCAGTGAGTCCTGGCGCAGGGTTAACTACAATGAGCAGTTCTTC.